This T cell receptor (beta chain) is from a study of blood T cells in healthy people across ages. It was with a sample-barcoded 5' primer and a J-beta primer mix that a second PCR of roughly 7 to 12 cycles was run. One entry per CDR3 protein, called by TCRdb with MiXCR from the 5' RACE reads. The repertoire holds 760,000 or so distinct CDR3 sequences, roughly 25% seen once, with more than 7.5% in the top ten. Russia was home to the donors, healthy Caucasian individuals aged roughly 6 to 95. The CDR3 covers 12 residues. This same sample was also taken into another study, of T cells of mothers and their children.

V and J are TRBV21-1 and TRBJ1-5. TRBV21-1 corresponds to a pseudogene. The source is a boy aged 5 to 17 in good health. Material for sequencing was blood. CDR3 protein: CASSKQVQPQHF. The CDR3 bases are TGTGCCAGCAGCAAACAGGTTCAGCCCCAGCATTTT.